The present entry profiles one T cell receptor beta chain with its context. Its antigen remains unknown. Here immunoSEQ multiplex PCR was the method, and the copy in TCRdb shows in-frame clones only, minus some. Here the sample spans tens of thousands of clones, 91% being singletons. The sample belongs to a study of OX40 agonist ivuxolimab in advanced cancers. Whole-study context: Patients received the agonistic anti-OX40 (CD134) antibody ivuxolimab. Earlier anti-PD-1, anti-PD-L1 or anti-CTLA-4 therapy was permitted; over 35% had received some. Dose-escalation patients were diagnosed with hepatocellular carcinoma, melanoma, renal cell cancer or head and neck cancer.

Whole-study findings and limits: In the 0.1 to 3.0 mg/kg range, CD4+ and CD8+ blood T cells had expanded clonally by week 6.

Germline loops: CDR1 SQVTM, CDR2 ANQGSEA. CDR3 length: 15 residues. V shed 1 base and J shed 6 bases, with 15 bases lying between them. The sequencing used CD4+ or CD8+ T cells sorted from blood, collected in a trial of the OX40 agonist ivuxolimab. The source is an adult with an advanced solid tumor such as melanoma, head and neck, liver or kidney cancer. V gene TRBV29-1 combines with J gene TRBJ2-2; tentatively, D is TRBD2 (7 bases). CDR3 amino acids: CSVEAAGAAAGELFF. In DNA form, the CDR3 reads TGCAGCGTTGAAGCGGCGGGGGCCGCAGCCGGGGAGCTGTTTTTT.